This T cell receptor (beta chain) emerged from a study of PD-1 blockade in classical Hodgkin lymphoma. Study-level points and caveats: At C4D1, TCR diversity had climbed significantly for CD4+ cells, though not for CD8+ cells.

Assay used: immunoSEQ multiplex PCR; TCRdb lists only in-frame clones, some missing. The table records some 110,000 clones, around 90% of them present only once. The trim removed 9 bases at V and 5 bases at J, leaving 2 bases unmatched. Germline V gene data show CDR1 as MNHNY and CDR2 as SVGAGI (reference sequence). The CDR3 covers 12 residues. For this clone: Its antigen is as yet unknown.

Time point of the sample: cycle 4 day 1 (C4D1), after more than 5 weeks of nivolumab. All patients relapsed after autologous stem cell transplantation, and brentuximab vedotin exposure varied. This sample comprised peripheral blood mononuclear cells (PBMCs), obtained before the fourth cycle of nivolumab. This chain uses TRBV6-6 with TRBJ1-2; 11 nucleotides match TRBD1. This clonotype was sampled from a human donor with classical Hodgkin lymphoma. CDR3 region: CASGQGAYGYTF. The CDR3 DNA is TGTGCCAGTGGACAGGGGGCTTATGGCTACACCTTC.